These 27 T cell receptor beta chains were sequenced from one sample in a study of beta chain features in type 1 diabetes. Investigators reverse transcribed all isolated RNA, so they sequenced expressed TCRB transcripts. Sequencing was performed with immunoSEQ multiplex PCR; in TCRdb, only in-frame clones are kept and a portion is missing. The sample holds a few hundred thousand clones, about 15% seen once. The sample comprised central memory CD4+ T cells from blood. These TCRs come from a man in his thirties or forties in good health.

This clone was detected a few times. V and J are TRBV4-3 and TRBJ1-2, with D perhaps matching TRBD1 (5 bases). The V gene's germline CDR1 is LGHNA and CDR2 YSLEER. This CDR3 comprises 17 residues. V was pared by 0 bases and J by 3 bases, with 17 bases between. The CDR3, as DNA: TGCGCCAGCAGCCAAGATTACGGGGGAAGCGGGGACTATGGCTACACCTTC. It encodes CASSQDYGGSGDYGYTF.

The chain joins TRBV4-3 to TRBJ2-2, with no clear D. V was shortened by 1 base and J by 6 bases, with 12 bases between the two germline ends. This CDR3 has 15 residues. Germline-derived CDR1 and CDR2 are LGHNA and YSLEER. CDR3 in amino acids: CASSQGSGRPGELFF. The CDR3 DNA sequence: TGCGCCAGCAGCCAAGGCTCAGGCAGGCCCGGGGAGCTGTTTTTT.

CDR3 DNA: TGTGCCAGCAGTCCAGCAGGGAGAACAACTAATGAAAAACTGTTTTTT. It codes for CASSPAGRTTNEKLFF. The chain employs TRBV6-6 and TRBJ1-4, with a tentative D call TRBD1 (5 bases). This CDR3 is built from 16 residues. The germline CDR1 and CDR2 sequences are MNHNY and SVGAGI (reference sequence). The germline V and J ends were trimmed by 5 bases and 0 bases, with 13 bases remaining between them.

The chain carries TRBV7-9 and TRBJ1-3, with D uncertain. The length of the CDR3 is 14 residues. Germline CDR1 reads SEHNR; CDR2 reads FQNEAQ (reference sequence). With 1 base removed from V and 0 bases from J, the gap between germline ends came to 4 bases. The CDR3: CASSLELSGNTIYF. The DNA of the CDR3 is TGTGCCAGCAGCTTAGAACTCTCTGGAAACACCATATATTTT.

This clone has only a few counts. The rearrangement joins TRBV28 to TRBJ1-2, with TRBD1 as a possible D gene (6 bases). This CDR3 spans 14 amino acids. V was cut by 5 bases and J by 4 bases, with 14 bases left in between. In germline, CDR1 is MDHEN, CDR2 SYDVKM. This chain's CDR3 is CASSRHGGSYGYTF. The CDR3 bases are TGTGCCAGCAGTCGTCACGGGGGCTCCTATGGCTACACCTTC.

This clone turned up a few times. The V and J genes are TRBV6-6 and TRBJ2-7; D gene ambiguous. Germline V gives CDR1 MNHNY, CDR2 SVGAGI (reference sequence). This CDR3 has 12 residues. V lost 2 bases to trimming and J lost 7 bases, with 9 bases between them. The CDR3: CASSYGEGEQYV. CDR3 in DNA: TGTGCCAGCAGTTACGGGGAAGGGGAGCAGTACGTC.

The J gene is TRBJ2-7, the V gene TRBV5-4; no firm D call. CDR1 and CDR2 from the germline V gene are SGHNT and YYREEE (reference sequence). Deletions cut 4 bases from V and 4 bases from J, with 18 bases between. The CDR3 has 15 residues. CDR3 in amino acids: CASSLFTGPSYEQYF. The CDR3 coding sequence is TGTGCCAGCAGCCTATTCACCGGCCCTTCATACGAGCAGTACTTC.

This clone was seen a handful of times. V usage is TRBV18 and J usage is TRBJ1-1; TRBD1 is a possible D gene (6 bases). The CDR3 is 16 residues long. V was trimmed by 1 base and J by 6 bases, leaving 18 bases between them. In germline, CDR1 is KGHSH, CDR2 LQKENI. CDR3 sequence reads: CASSPRQVQGDSEAFF. CDR3 sequence (DNA): TGTGCCAGCTCACCACGACAGGTGCAGGGCGATTCTGAAGCTTTCTTT.

J is TRBJ2-1 and V is TRBV7-6; D is perhaps TRBD2 (6 bases). The germline gives CDR1 SGHVS, CDR2 FNYEAQ. The CDR3 has 16 residues. The V end was cut by 5 bases, the J end by 0 bases, with 14 bases between. The CDR3 bases are TGTGCCAGCAGCCCGACCGGGGGTACCTCCTACAATGAGCAGTTCTTC. This sequence encodes CASSPTGGTSYNEQFF.

The chain uses TRBV7-8 and TRBJ2-3; possibly TRBD1 for D (6 bases). This CDR3 is built from 15 residues. The V gene's germline CDR1 is SGHVS and CDR2 FQNEAQ. The ends were cut back, 5 bases at V and 5 bases at J, with 17 bases in the middle. For the CDR3, the DNA is TGTGCCAGCAGCGACAGGCGGATCGGAAGAGATACGCAGTATTTT. It translates to CASSDRRIGRDTQYF.

The chain carries TRBV7-2 and TRBJ2-7, with D hard to call. From germline, CDR1 is SGHTA and CDR2 FQGNSA. CDR3 size: 14 residues. With 3 bases removed from V and 2 bases from J, the gap between germline ends came to 11 bases. In DNA, the CDR3 is TGTGCCAGCAGCTTGAGTCAAAATACCTACGAGCAGTACGTC. The encoded protein is CASSLSQNTYEQYV.

A few counts support this clone. The chain links TRBV19 to TRBJ2-1; 7 positions match TRBD2. Germline lookup yields CDR1 LNHDA and CDR2 SQIVND (reference sequence). The junction had 11 bases not matched to a gene; V was cut back by 7 bases and J by 5 bases. This CDR3 is built from 15 residues. The CDR3 region is CASTPRGAGDNEQFF. The CDR3 DNA reads TGTGCCAGTACCCCGCGGGGTGCGGGGGACAATGAGCAGTTCTTC.

The V and J genes are TRBV11-2 and TRBJ2-7, with 7 positions matching TRBD2. The germline CDR1 and CDR2 sequences are SGHAT and FQNNGV. CDR3 length: 16 amino acids. Trimming cost V 3 bases and J 0 bases; bases outside gene matches: 8. CDR3 sequence: CASSFRSSGSSYEQYV. The CDR3, as DNA: TGTGCCAGCAGCTTCCGGAGTAGCGGGTCCTCCTACGAGCAGTACGTC.

The rearrangement links TRBV13 to TRBJ2-1, with TRBD2 matching over 13 bases. The length of the CDR3 is 16 residues. Unmatched junction bases numbered 10, after V lost 5 bases and J lost 9 bases. Germline CDR1 PRHDT, CDR2 FYEKMQ (reference sequence). CDR3: CASSAPTSGRAVEQFF. In DNA, the CDR3 is TGTGCCAGCAGCGCCCCAACTAGCGGGAGGGCCGTTGAGCAGTTCTTC.

This clone was counted only a few times. The chain uses TRBV30 and TRBJ1-2, with 7 bases identical to TRBD1. The CDR3 spans 14 residues. J was trimmed by 5 bases and V by 3 bases; bases with no gene match: 9. Germline lookup yields CDR1 GTSNPN and CDR2 SVGIG (reference sequence). In nucleotides, the CDR3 is TGTGCCTGGAGGCGACAGGGAGAAATATATGGCTACACCTTC. This translates into CAWRRQGEIYGYTF.

About this clone: Different DNA sequences within this sample yield the same CDR3. The chain employs TRBV5-8 and TRBJ2-5, with 9 positions matching TRBD2. The CDR3 sequence is 15 residues long. V shed 0 bases, J shed 2 bases, and the junction held 2 bases outside the gene matches. CDR1 and CDR2 (germline): SGHTS, YDEGEE. DNA of the CDR3: TGTGCCAGCAGCTTGGGACTAGCGGAACAAGAGACCCAGTACTTC. Protein sequence: CASSLGLAEQETQYF.

The sample holds a few counts of this clone. Different DNA sequences within this sample yield the same CDR3. The chain combines TRBV5-6 with TRBJ2-1, with D unresolved. Trimming removed 4 bases at V and 4 bases at J, with 3 bases between. The length of the CDR3 is 11 residues. Germline assignment: CDR1 SGHDT and CDR2 YYEEEE. CDR3 in DNA: TGTGCCAGCAGCCTATACAATGAGCAGTTCTTC. Protein: CASSLYNEQFF. Looking up the rest from reference TRBV5-6 and TRBJ2-1 gives the full variable domain: DAGVTQSPTHLIKTRGQQVTLRCSPKSGHDTVSWYQQALGQGPQFIFQYYEEEERQRGNFPDRFSGHQFPNYSSELNVNALLLGDSALYLCASSLYNEQFFGPGTRLTVL.

This rearrangement joins TRBV7-2 to TRBJ2-1, with D unresolved. Deletions cut 3 bases from V and 2 bases from J, with 2 bases between. The germline V gene encodes CDR1 SGHTA and CDR2 FQGNSA. This CDR3 region has 12 residues. The chain's CDR3 is CASSLTYNEQFF. The CDR3 bases are TGTGCCAGCAGCTTGACCTACAATGAGCAGTTCTTC.

This clone was counted a few times. The gene calls are TRBV7-9 and TRBJ1-2; D uncertain. The CDR3 is 12 amino acids. Trimming pared 5 bases from V and 4 bases from J, leaving 8 bases between. The germline CDR1 and CDR2 sequences are SEHNR and FQNEAQ (reference sequence). The CDR3 DNA sequence: TGTGCCAGCAGCGCAGGCTTCTATGGCTACACCTTC. Its protein product is CASSAGFYGYTF.

V gene TRBV5-1 combines with J gene TRBJ2-7; D is possibly TRBD2 (5 bases). This CDR3 contains 15 residues. Per germline, CDR1 SGHRS and CDR2 YFSETQ. V gave up 0 bases and J gave up 2 bases, with 12 bases separating them. CDR3 DNA: TGCGCCAGCAGCTTGGGGGTGGGAGACACCTACGAGCAGTACGTC. Translating gives CASSLGVGDTYEQYV.

The chain employs TRBV6-5 and TRBJ1-2; TRBD1 might be the D (5 bases). CDR1 and CDR2 (germline): MNHEY, SVGAGI. CDR3 length: 14 amino acids. Trimming cost V 2 bases and J 7 bases, with 14 bases left between them. Here the CDR3 reads CASSYRTSVRGYTF. CDR3 bases: TGTGCCAGCAGTTACCGGACATCGGTCCGTGGCTACACCTTC.

A few counts support this clone. The chain links TRBV4-2 to TRBJ1-2; the D is unclear. The CDR3 runs 13 residues. Germline V CDR1 and CDR2: LGHNA, YNFKEQ. V lost 5 bases and J 8 bases, leaving 15 bases between the germline ends. CDR3 coding DNA: TGTGCCAGCAGCTTATCCACTTCAACAGGCTACACCTTC. This gives the protein CASSLSTSTGYTF.

The V and J genes are TRBV21-1 and TRBJ2-3. TRBV21-1 is described as a pseudogene. The CDR3 totals 15 residues. The DNA for the CDR3 is TGTGCCAGCGCTAAATCGGGCACGGTCACAGATACGCAGTATTTT. This translates into CASAKSGTVTDTQYF.

The chain joins TRBV21-1 to TRBJ2-3; the DNA was not used to check the table's D call, TRBD2. TRBV21-1 is tagged as a pseudogene. The CDR3 covers 15 residues. CDR3 nucleotides: TGTGCCAGCAGCCCCGTGGCGGAGCACACAGATACGCAGTATTTT. Translation gives CASSPVAEHTDTQYF.

In this sample, this clone turned up many times. Sequence at one end of the junction differs from germline and may be a read error. The V call is TRBV13, the J call TRBJ1-4, with D hard to call. This CDR3 has 15 residues. Germline loops: CDR1 PRHDT, CDR2 FYEKMQ (reference sequence). This chain's CDR3 is CASSLGATLGEKLFF. The CDR3 DNA follows: TGTGCCAGCAGCCTAGGAGCAACCTTGGGCGAAAAACTGTTTTTT. Full variable domain (missing parts from reference TRBV13 and TRBJ1-4): AAGVIQSPRHLIKEKRETATLKCYPIPRHDTVYWYQQGPGQDPQFLISFYEKMQSDKGSIPDRFSAQQFSDYHSELNMSSLELGDSALYFCASSLGATLGEKLFFGSGTQLSVL.

The sample holds a few counts of this clone. The chain employs TRBV27 and TRBJ2-7; no reliable D call. The V end lost 8 bases, the J end lost 5 bases, and 16 bases lay between the germline ends. Germline lookup yields CDR1 MNHEY and CDR2 SMNVEV (reference sequence). CDR3 length: 13 amino acids. The CDR3 bases are TGTGCCAGCCGCTCAAAACGGGTCGACGAGCAGTACTTC. It yields the protein CASRSKRVDEQYF.

This chain connects TRBV30 to TRBJ2-2; 10 bases fit TRBD1. This CDR3 region has 15 residues. Unmatched junction bases numbered 6, after V lost 2 bases and J lost 6 bases. Germline values: CDR1 GTSNPN, CDR2 SVGIG (reference sequence). The CDR3 protein is CAWSRGQGGSGELFF. Written as DNA, the CDR3 is TGTGCCTGGAGTCGTGGACAGGGGGGTTCCGGGGAGCTGTTTTTT.